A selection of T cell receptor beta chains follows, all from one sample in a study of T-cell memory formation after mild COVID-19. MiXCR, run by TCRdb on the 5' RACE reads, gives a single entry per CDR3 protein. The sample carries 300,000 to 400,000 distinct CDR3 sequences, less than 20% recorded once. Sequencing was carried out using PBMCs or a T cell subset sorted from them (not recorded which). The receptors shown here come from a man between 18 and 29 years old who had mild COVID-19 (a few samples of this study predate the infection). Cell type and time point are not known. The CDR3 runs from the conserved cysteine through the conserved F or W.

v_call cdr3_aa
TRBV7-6 CASSMGRQETQYF
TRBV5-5 CASSLGPGLYGYTF
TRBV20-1 CSANRGSRNTEAFF
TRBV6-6 CASSYTIGHTEAFF
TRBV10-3 CATSYRRGIRNQSTQYF
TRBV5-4 CASSLMSGGRTDTQYF
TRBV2 CASSSGRKETQYF
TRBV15 CATSPGLAGQETQYF
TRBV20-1 CSARGQGATEAFF
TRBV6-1 CASSEYAGGMGTEAFF
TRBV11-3 CASSLNRGQGAGDRYETQYF
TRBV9 CASSVVGGGDTQYF
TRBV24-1 CATSEAGEADTQYF
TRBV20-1 CSASGDPFGQYF
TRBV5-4 CASSWGGGATDTQYF
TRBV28 CASSFDPSDRDTLKAFF
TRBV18 CASQGTEGTEAFF
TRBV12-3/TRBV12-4 CASSSANLAYNEQFF
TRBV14 CASSHLTNTEAFF
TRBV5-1 CASSLEAAGVYNEQFF
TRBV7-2 CASSLGGSWEQYF
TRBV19 CASSIDRRWTEAFF
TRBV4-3 CASSQEGGAGDTQYF
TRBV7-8 CATANSGNTIYF
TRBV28 CASDQPFRGSYNEQFF
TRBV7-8 CASSLRNEQFF
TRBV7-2 CASSLAGTIRPGNTIYF
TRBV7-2 CASSARLAGSNEQFF
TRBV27 CASTPSWGGGNYGYTF
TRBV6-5 CASSAQVQETQYF
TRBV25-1 CASRDRGRNEAFF
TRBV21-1 CASRNRQGLNQPQHF
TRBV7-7 CASSLVQGERETQYF
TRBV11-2 CASSFGAQETQYF
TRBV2 CASTVELNTEAFF
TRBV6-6 CASRTGQSYEQYF
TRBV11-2 CASSFRDGYTF
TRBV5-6 CASSLKPDTQYF
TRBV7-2 CASSFDWGRMNPEAFF
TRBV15 CATTRNGGEKLFF
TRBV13 CASNAGGTDTQYF
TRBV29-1 CSVAVSGANVLTF
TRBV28 CASSDHQRDTQYF
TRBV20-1 CSASRQGAGANVLTF
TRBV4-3 CASRRSGANVLTF
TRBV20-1 CSDSLAGGADTQYF
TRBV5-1 CASSLVDTQYF
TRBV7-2 CASSLPGPIQYF